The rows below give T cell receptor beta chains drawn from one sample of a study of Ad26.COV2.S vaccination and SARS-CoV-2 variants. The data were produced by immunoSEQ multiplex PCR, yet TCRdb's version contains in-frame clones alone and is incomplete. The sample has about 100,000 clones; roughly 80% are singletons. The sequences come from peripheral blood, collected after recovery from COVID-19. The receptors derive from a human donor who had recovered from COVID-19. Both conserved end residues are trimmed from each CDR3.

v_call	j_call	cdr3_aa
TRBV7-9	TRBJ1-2	ASSLEGGGYT
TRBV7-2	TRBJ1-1	ASSTRRQSNTEAF
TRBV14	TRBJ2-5	ASTGQNQETQY
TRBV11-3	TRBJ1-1	ASSFGGDTEAF
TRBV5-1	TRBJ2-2	ASSFPAGGRGTGELF
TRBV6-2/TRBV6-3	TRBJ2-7	ASSYMTGTTYEQY
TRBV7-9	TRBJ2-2	ASSSPEIGELF
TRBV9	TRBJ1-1	ASSVEGGVVTEAF
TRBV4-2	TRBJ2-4	ASSQGSGGENIQY
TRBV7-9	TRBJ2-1	ASSLGTFSSYNEQF
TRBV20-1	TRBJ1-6	SASFDSNSPLH
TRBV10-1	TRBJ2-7	ASSVIASGEQY
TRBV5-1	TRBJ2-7	ASRNTYEQY
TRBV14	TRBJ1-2	ASSQLSVGGSTYGYT